This T cell receptor (beta chain) was retrieved from a study of blood T cell repertoires in COVID-19. Authors' data handling: By means of reference gene primer amplification, nucleated cell counts were estimated. Profiling relied on immunoSEQ multiplex PCR, and the TCRdb table lists in-frame clones only, not all of them. V and J calls and clone size are as listed in that table; D and trimming were resolved from the DNA. The profile shows roughly 190,000 clones, about 87% of them singletons. J gave up 5 bases and V 5 bases, and 6 bases lay outside the gene matches. This CDR3 is built from 15 residues. Per germline, CDR1 LGHNA and CDR2 YSLEER.

The sequenced material came from peripheral blood. The TCR originated in a young man with active or convalescent COVID-19. The V call is TRBV4-3, the J call TRBJ2-1, with 10 positions matching TRBD2. CDR3 sequence (DNA): TGCGCCAGCAGCAGACTAGCGGGTGCGAACAATGAGCAGTTCTTC. It encodes CASSRLAGANNEQFF.